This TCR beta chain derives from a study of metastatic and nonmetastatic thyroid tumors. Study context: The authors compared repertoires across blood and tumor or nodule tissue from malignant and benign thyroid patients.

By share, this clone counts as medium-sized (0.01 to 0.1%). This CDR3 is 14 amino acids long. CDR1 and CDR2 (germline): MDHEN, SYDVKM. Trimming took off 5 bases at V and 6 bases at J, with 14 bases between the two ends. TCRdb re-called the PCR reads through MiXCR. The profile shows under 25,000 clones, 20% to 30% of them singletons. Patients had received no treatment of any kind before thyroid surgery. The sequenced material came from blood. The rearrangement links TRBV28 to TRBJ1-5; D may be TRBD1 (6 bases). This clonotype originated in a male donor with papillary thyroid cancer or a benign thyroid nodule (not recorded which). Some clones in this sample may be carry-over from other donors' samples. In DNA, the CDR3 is TGTGCCAGCAGTCTCTACAGGGTTTCTCAGCCCCAGCATTTT. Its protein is CASSLYRVSQPQHF.